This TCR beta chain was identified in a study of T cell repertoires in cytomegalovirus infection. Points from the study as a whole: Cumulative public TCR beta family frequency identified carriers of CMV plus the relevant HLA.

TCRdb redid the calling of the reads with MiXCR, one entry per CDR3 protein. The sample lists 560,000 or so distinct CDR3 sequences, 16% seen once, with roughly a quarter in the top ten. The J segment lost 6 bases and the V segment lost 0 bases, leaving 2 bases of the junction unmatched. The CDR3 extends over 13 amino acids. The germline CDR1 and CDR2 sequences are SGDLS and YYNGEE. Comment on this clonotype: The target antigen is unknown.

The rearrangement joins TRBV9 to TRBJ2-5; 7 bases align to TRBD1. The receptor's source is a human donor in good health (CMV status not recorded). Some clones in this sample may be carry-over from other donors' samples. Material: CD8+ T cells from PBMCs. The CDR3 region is CASSVGGQKTQYF. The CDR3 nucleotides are TGTGCCAGCAGCGTAGGGGGACAGAAGACCCAGTACTTC. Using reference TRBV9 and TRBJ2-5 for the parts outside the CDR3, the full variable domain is DSGVTQTPKHLITATGQRVTLRCSPRSGDLSVYWYQQSLDQGLQFLIQYYNGEERAKGNILERFSAQQFPDLHSELNLSSLELGDSALYFCASSVGGQKTQYFGPGTRLLVL.